This T cell receptor (beta chain) was recovered during a study of blood T cell repertoires in COVID-19. The wider study: Nucleic acid was either cDNA or gDNA, and it came from T cells, B-cell-depleted T cells, or PBMCs.

Germline trimming cut 0 bases from V and 1 base from J; bases unmatched to any gene: 3. The CDR3 extends over 16 amino acids. The germline gives CDR1 SGHRS, CDR2 YFSETQ. Assay used: immunoSEQ multiplex PCR; TCRdb lists only in-frame clones, some missing. The sample lists around 260,000 clones, approximately 83% seen once, with 8.5% to 9.5% in the top ten. This sequence originates from a woman between 50 and 59 years old who had recovered from COVID-19. V usage is TRBV5-1 and J usage is TRBJ2-3; 9 nucleotides line up with TRBD2. Sequencing was performed on peripheral blood. The CDR3 nucleotides are TGCGCCAGCAGCTTGGAGATAGCGGGGGGCACAGATACGCAGTATTTT. Translated: CASSLEIAGGTDTQYF.